Sequencing of this T cell receptor beta chain was carried out in a study of graft-versus-host responses after intestinal transplantation. General study findings and limits: With peak circulating GvH clone levels came an association with early post-transplant HvG declines.

As concerns this clone: Antigen specificity is unknown.

Data came from immunoSEQ multiplex PCR; TCRdb stores just in-frame clones and leaves some out. Among 50,000 to 75,000 clones listed, about 94% were seen once. CDR1 KGHSH and CDR2 LQKENI come from the germline V gene. CDR3 size: 13 residues. V was clipped by 3 bases and J by 5 bases, with 8 bases between them. The starting material was unstimulated CD4+ T cells sorted from spleen or lymph node cells, obtained before transplant. This rearrangement joins TRBV18 to TRBJ1-5; TRBD1 is a possible D gene (5 bases). The TCR was taken from a human donor who was the organ donor for an intestinal transplant. This CDR3 reads CASSPARDQPQHF. The CDR3 region has the DNA TGTGCCAGCTCACCGGCCAGGGATCAGCCCCAGCATTTT. Supplemented by reference TRBV18 and TRBJ1-5, the full variable domain reads NAGVMQNPRHLVRRRGQEARLRCSPMKGHSHVYWYRQLPEEGLKFMVYLQKENIIDESGMPKERFSAEFPKEGPSILRIQQVVRGDSAAYFCASSPARDQPQHFGDGTRLSIL.